Following are 24 T cell receptor beta chains from one sample sequenced in a study of blood T cell repertoires in COVID-19. Data came from immunoSEQ multiplex PCR; TCRdb stores just in-frame clones and leaves some out. The data show over 100,000 clones, approximately 90% seen once. The sequencing sample was made of peripheral blood. The source of these receptors is a human donor with acute or convalescent COVID-19. The donor label of this sample is uncertain.

The chain recombines TRBV6-6 with TRBJ2-5; TRBD1 aligns across 9 bases. The CDR3 is 14 residues long. V was pared by 5 bases and J by 1 base, with 2 bases of the junction left unmatched. Per germline, CDR1 MNHNY and CDR2 SVGAGI (reference sequence). CDR3 amino acids: CASSKTGGQETQYF. The CDR3 DNA sequence: TGTGCCAGCAGTAAGACAGGGGGCCAAGAGACCCAGTACTTC.

This chain joins TRBV25-1 and TRBJ1-2; D is unclear. V was shortened by 3 bases and J by 6 bases, with 11 bases between the two germline ends. Looked up from germline, CDR1 is MGHDK and CDR2 is SYGVNS. The CDR3 contains 13 residues. CDR3 sequence reads: CASSDVKSDGYTF. The DNA for the CDR3 is TGTGCCAGCAGTGATGTAAAGTCGGATGGCTACACCTTC.

V usage is TRBV4-2 and J usage is TRBJ1-5; TRBD1 agrees at 9 bases. With 0 bases clipped from V and 5 bases from J, the junction kept 5 bases outside the gene matches. Germline CDR1 and CDR2: LGHNA and YNFKEQ. CDR3 size: 16 residues. CDR3 in DNA: TGTGCCAGCAGCCAAGATACAGGGGGCTGGTATCAGCCCCAGCATTTT. Protein product: CASSQDTGGWYQPQHF.

This chain connects TRBV19 to TRBJ1-5, with no clear D. This CDR3 is built from 14 residues. V was pared by 6 bases and J by 7 bases, with 16 bases between. The germline CDR1 and CDR2 sequences are LNHDA and SQIVND (reference sequence). This chain's CDR3 is CASRMGAGRQPQHF. The CDR3 DNA is TGTGCCAGTAGGATGGGAGCCGGGAGGCAGCCCCAGCATTTT.

This clone was observed a single time. This sequence joins TRBV27 and TRBJ1-2; D possibly corresponds to TRBD1 (6 bases). Trimming stripped 2 bases from V and 8 bases from J, with 15 bases between. This CDR3 is 14 amino acids long. The germline gives CDR1 MNHEY, CDR2 SMNVEV (reference sequence). Written as DNA, the CDR3 is TGTGCCAGCAGTTTAAAACTACAGGGTGGGGGCTACACCTTC. This gives the protein CASSLKLQGGGYTF.

V gene TRBV18 combines with J gene TRBJ2-2, with TRBD2 matching over 10 bases. Germline V gives CDR1 KGHSH, CDR2 LQKENI. Losses at the gene ends were 3 bases for V and 7 bases for J; bases not matched to a gene: 11. This CDR3 has 17 residues. The chain's CDR3 is CASSPPLAGDMIGELFF. The CDR3 DNA reads as TGTGCCAGCTCACCTCCTCTAGCGGGGGACATGATCGGGGAGCTGTTTTTT.

This chain uses TRBV7-6 with TRBJ1-3, with D unresolved. The V end lost 1 base, the J end lost 4 bases, and 5 bases lay between the germline ends. The germline CDR1 and CDR2 sequences are SGHVS and FNYEAQ. The CDR3 contains 13 residues. CDR3 DNA sequence: TGTGCCAGCAGCTTAGGCGGGGGAAACACCATATATTTT. It is translated as CASSLGGGNTIYF.

This clone was observed once. V and J are TRBV5-1 and TRBJ1-1; TRBD1 is a possible D gene (5 bases). Germline-derived CDR1 and CDR2 are SGHRS and YFSETQ. CDR3 length: 13 residues. Trimming cost V 4 bases and J 0 bases, with 7 bases left between them. DNA of the CDR3: TGCGCCAGCAGCGTAGGGGTGAACACTGAAGCTTTCTTT. This codes for CASSVGVNTEAFF.

The V call is TRBV28, the J call TRBJ1-2, with 9 bases identical to TRBD1. The CDR3 sequence is 15 residues long. V gave up 4 bases and J gave up 8 bases; unmatched junction bases: 11. Germline CDR1 and CDR2: MDHEN and SYDVKM. CDR3 protein: CASSSLGQGTRGYTF. In DNA, the CDR3 is TGTGCCAGCAGTTCCTTGGGACAGGGAACACGAGGCTACACCTTC.

The gene calls are TRBV12-3 or TRBV12-4 and TRBJ2-7; weak D call: TRBD1 (6 bases). The CDR3 has 13 amino acids. The V gene lost 6 bases and the J gene lost 4 bases, with 13 bases spanning the gap. The CDR3 DNA follows: TGTGCCAGCAGCCCCAGGGGCCCTTACGAGCAGTACTTC. Translated: CASSPRGPYEQYF.

This chain joins TRBV2 and TRBJ2-3; no firm D call. The CDR3 extends over 14 amino acids. Germline V gene lookup returns CDR1 SNHLY and CDR2 FYNNEI. With 4 bases removed from V and 1 base from J, the gap between germline ends came to 9 bases. DNA of the CDR3: TGTGCCAGCAGTGTTAACAGACGCACAGATACGCAGTATTTT. Encoded protein: CASSVNRRTDTQYF.

The CDR3 region has the DNA TGTGCCAGCAGCCGAACAGCCGTCACGCAGTATTTT. Protein product: CASSRTAVTQYF. The V and J genes are TRBV5-4 and TRBJ2-3; no clear D. The CDR3 is 12 amino acids. Trimming took 4 bases from V and 9 from J, leaving 12 bases between them. Germline CDR1 reads SGHNT; CDR2 reads YYREEE (reference sequence).

J is TRBJ2-2 and V is TRBV5-1; 9 bases line up with TRBD1. In germline, CDR1 is SGHRS, CDR2 YFSETQ. This CDR3 is built from 17 residues. V dropped 4 bases and J dropped 5; count of bases not matched to a gene: 12. CDR3 in DNA: TGCGCCAGCAGCCCGGGACAGGGTTCCTTGCGGACCGGGGAGCTGTTTTTT. It specifies CASSPGQGSLRTGELFF.

This clone was recorded only once. The V call is TRBV6-5, the J call TRBJ1-5, with D unclear. The germline V gene encodes CDR1 MNHEY and CDR2 SVGAGI. The CDR3 has 12 residues. V was clipped by 7 bases and J by 4 bases, with 8 bases between them. DNA of the CDR3: TGTGCCAGCAAAGAGGATAATCAGCCCCAGCATTTT. The encoded protein is CASKEDNQPQHF.

The chain uses TRBV10-3 and TRBJ2-2, with TRBD2 identical over 8 bases. Germline V gene data show CDR1 as ENHRY and CDR2 as SYGVKD. V was pared by 10 bases and J by 5 bases, with 18 bases of the junction left unmatched. CDR3 length: 17 residues. The CDR3 DNA reads TGTGCCAGTGGAGGCCCGAGATTAGCGGGAATTACCGGGGAGCTGTTTTTT. Translating gives CASGGPRLAGITGELFF.

V usage is TRBV20-1 and J usage is TRBJ2-3, with D unresolved. Germline-derived CDR1 and CDR2 are DFQATT and SNEGSKA (reference sequence). The V end was cut by 3 bases, the J end by 0 bases, with 10 bases between. The CDR3 is made up of 14 amino acids. The CDR3 protein is CSASLRSSTDTQYF. The CDR3 DNA reads TGCAGTGCTAGTCTTAGGAGTAGCACAGATACGCAGTATTTT.

This sequence joins TRBV10-3 and TRBJ2-5; possibly TRBD2 for D (7 bases). Germline V gene lookup returns CDR1 ENHRY and CDR2 SYGVKD. Trimming removed 6 bases from V and 3 bases from J, with 11 bases in between. The CDR3 contains 13 residues. The CDR3, as DNA: TGTGCCATCAGGGGAGGGGGGGAAGAGACCCAGTACTTC. Amino acid sequence: CAIRGGGEETQYF.

The genes are TRBV11-2 and TRBJ2-7, with no clear D. Germline V lookup: CDR1 SGHAT, CDR2 FQNNGV. This CDR3 has 13 residues. V was cut by 5 bases and J by 1 base, with 9 bases left in between. CDR3: CASSPFSSYEQYF. For the CDR3, the DNA is TGTGCCAGCAGCCCCTTTAGTTCCTACGAGCAGTACTTC.

This chain links TRBV7-9 with TRBJ1-3, with D perhaps matching TRBD1 (5 bases). Trimming cost V 5 bases and J 7 bases, with 24 bases left between them. The CDR3 loop spans 17 amino acids. Germline loops: CDR1 SEHNR, CDR2 FQNEAQ (reference sequence). The CDR3 is CASSHTLPPRDSNTIYF. Written as DNA, the CDR3 is TGTGCCAGCAGCCATACCTTACCCCCACGAGACAGCAACACCATATATTTT.

The chain has TRBV30 and TRBJ2-3; 10 nucleotides match TRBD1. The CDR3 consists of 16 residues. The junction had 11 bases not matched to a gene; V was cut back by 3 bases and J by 5 bases. Germline CDR1 reads GTSNPN; CDR2 reads SVGIG (reference sequence). CDR3 residues: CAWRTWTGGKEDTQYF. As DNA, the CDR3 is TGTGCCTGGAGAACGTGGACAGGGGGAAAAGAAGATACGCAGTATTTT.

This rearrangement joins TRBV6-2 or TRBV6-3 to TRBJ1-2; no clear D. V gave up 3 bases and J gave up 8 bases, with 16 bases separating them. In germline, CDR1 is MNHEY, CDR2 SVGEGT. The CDR3 runs to 14 residues. The CDR3 DNA sequence: TGTGCCAGCAGTTATAGGACCTCGGCGGGAGGCTACACCTTC. Translation: CASSYRTSAGGYTF.

The J gene is TRBJ1-5, the V gene TRBV7-2; D is uncertain. V was trimmed by 0 bases and J by 5 bases, leaving 5 bases between them. The CDR3 is made up of 13 amino acids. The V gene's germline CDR1 is SGHTA and CDR2 FQGNSA. CDR3 sequence reads: CASSLADYQPQHF. The CDR3 bases are TGTGCCAGCAGCTTAGCTGACTATCAGCCCCAGCATTTT.

The chain carries TRBV6-5 and TRBJ2-7; possible D gene TRBD2, 5 bases. The CDR3 extends over 15 amino acids. Trimming cost V 7 bases and J 0 bases, with 16 bases left between them. Germline CDR1 MNHEY, CDR2 SVGAGI. This CDR3 reads CASITYIGSSYEQYF. CDR3 DNA: TGTGCCAGCATTACGTATATAGGGAGCTCCTACGAGCAGTACTTC.

The chain couples TRBV30 to TRBJ1-5; tentative D call: TRBD1 (6 bases). V was shortened by 0 bases and J by 5 bases, with 8 bases between the two germline ends. The CDR3 has 13 residues. CDR1 and CDR2 from the germline V gene are GTSNPN and SVGIG (reference sequence). The CDR3 region is CAWSVQGDQPQHF. Written as DNA, the CDR3 is TGTGCCTGGAGTGTACAGGGAGATCAGCCCCAGCATTTT.